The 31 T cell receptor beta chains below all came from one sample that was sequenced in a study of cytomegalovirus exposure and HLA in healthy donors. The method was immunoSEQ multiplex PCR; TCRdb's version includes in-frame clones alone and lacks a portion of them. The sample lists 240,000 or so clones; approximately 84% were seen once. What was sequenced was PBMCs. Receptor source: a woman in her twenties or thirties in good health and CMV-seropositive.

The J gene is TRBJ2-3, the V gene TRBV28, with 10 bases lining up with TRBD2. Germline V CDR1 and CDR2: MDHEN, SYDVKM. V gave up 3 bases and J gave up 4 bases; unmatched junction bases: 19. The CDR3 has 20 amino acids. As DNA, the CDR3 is TGTGCCAGCAGTTTCTCGAATTTTAATCTAGCGGGAGTCCTCCCAGATACGCAGTATTTT. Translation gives CASSFSNFNLAGVLPDTQYF.

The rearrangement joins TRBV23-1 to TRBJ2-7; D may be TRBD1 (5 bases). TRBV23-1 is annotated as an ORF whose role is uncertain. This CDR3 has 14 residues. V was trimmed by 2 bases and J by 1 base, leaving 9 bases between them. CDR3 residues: CASSQGASSYEQYF. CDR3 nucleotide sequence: TGCGCCAGCAGTCAAGGGGCATCTTCCTACGAGCAGTACTTC.

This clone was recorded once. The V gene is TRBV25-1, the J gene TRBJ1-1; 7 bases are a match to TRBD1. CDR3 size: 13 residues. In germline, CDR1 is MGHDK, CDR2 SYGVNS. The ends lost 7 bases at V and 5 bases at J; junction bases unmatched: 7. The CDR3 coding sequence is TGTGCCAGCACCGCGACAGGGCGTACTGAAGCTTTCTTT. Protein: CASTATGRTEAFF.

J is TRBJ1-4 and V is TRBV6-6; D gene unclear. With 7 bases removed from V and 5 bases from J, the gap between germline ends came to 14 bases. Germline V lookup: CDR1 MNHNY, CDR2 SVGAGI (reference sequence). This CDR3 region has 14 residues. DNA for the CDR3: TGTGCCAGCACCCGCTCCGGGGTGAATGAAAAACTGTTTTTT. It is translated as CASTRSGVNEKLFF.

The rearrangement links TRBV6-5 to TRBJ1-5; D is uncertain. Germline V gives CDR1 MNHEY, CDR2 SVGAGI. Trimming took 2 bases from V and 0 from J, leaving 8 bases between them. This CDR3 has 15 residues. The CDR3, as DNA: TGTGCCAGCAGTTACCTAGTTGATAGCAATCAGCCCCAGCATTTT. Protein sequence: CASSYLVDSNQPQHF.

In DNA, the CDR3 is TGTGCCAGCAGTGAATTAAAGTGGGGGGGTCAGACCTTCACTGAAGCTTTCTTT. As protein: CASSELKWGGQTFTEAFF. The genes are TRBV6-1 and TRBJ1-1, with D perhaps TRBD1 (5 bases). Deletions cut 2 bases from V and 4 bases from J, with 23 bases between. The germline gives CDR1 MNHNS, CDR2 SASEGT. This CDR3 is 18 amino acids long.

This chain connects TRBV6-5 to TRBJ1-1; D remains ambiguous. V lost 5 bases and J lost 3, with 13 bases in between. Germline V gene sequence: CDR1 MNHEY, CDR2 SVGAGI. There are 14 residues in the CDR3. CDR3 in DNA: TGTGCCAGCAGTAATAACAACCTCCACACTGAAGCTTTCTTT. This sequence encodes CASSNNNLHTEAFF.

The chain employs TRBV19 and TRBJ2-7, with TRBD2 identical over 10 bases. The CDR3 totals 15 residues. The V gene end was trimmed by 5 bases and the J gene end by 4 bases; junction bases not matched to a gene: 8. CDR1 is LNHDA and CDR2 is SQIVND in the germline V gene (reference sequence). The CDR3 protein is CASSSKREGLYEQYF. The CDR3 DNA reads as TGTGCCAGTAGTTCTAAGCGGGAGGGCCTATACGAGCAGTACTTC.

The CDR3 DNA follows: TGTGCCAGCCGACAGTTCCTCAACACTGAAGCTTTCTTT. It encodes CASRQFLNTEAFF. V and J are TRBV28 and TRBJ1-1; D is possibly TRBD1 (5 bases). Germline lookup yields CDR1 MDHEN and CDR2 SYDVKM. The CDR3 is made up of 13 amino acids. V lost 8 bases and J lost 2, with 12 bases in between.

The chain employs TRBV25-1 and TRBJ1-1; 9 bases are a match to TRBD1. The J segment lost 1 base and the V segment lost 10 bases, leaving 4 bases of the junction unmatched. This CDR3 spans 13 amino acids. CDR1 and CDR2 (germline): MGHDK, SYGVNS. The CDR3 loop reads CATETGGNTEAFF. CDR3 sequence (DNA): TGTGCCACTGAGACAGGGGGGAACACTGAAGCTTTCTTT.

CDR3 region: CASSLLGGNEKLFF. Written as DNA, the CDR3 is TGTGCCAGCAGTTTATTGGGGGGAAATGAAAAACTGTTTTTT. This chain connects TRBV28 to TRBJ1-4, with D possibly matching TRBD1 (5 bases). CDR1 and CDR2 from the germline V gene are MDHEN and SYDVKM. Trimming shortened V by 1 base and J by 5 bases, and 8 bases separated the two germline ends. This CDR3 region has 14 residues.

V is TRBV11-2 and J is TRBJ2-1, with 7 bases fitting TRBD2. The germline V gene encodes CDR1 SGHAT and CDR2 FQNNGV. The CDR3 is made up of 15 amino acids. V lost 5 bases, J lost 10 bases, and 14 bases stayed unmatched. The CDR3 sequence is CASSPTGGRRGEQFF. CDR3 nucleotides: TGTGCCAGCAGCCCTACCGGCGGGAGAAGGGGCGAGCAGTTCTTC.

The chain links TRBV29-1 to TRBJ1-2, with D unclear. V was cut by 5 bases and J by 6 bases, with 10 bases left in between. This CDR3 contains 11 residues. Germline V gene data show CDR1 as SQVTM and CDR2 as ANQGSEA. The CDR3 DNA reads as TGCAGCGTTCTAAATTTGAATGGCTACACCTTC. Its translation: CSVLNLNGYTF.

The CDR3 protein is CASSQGQNVYGYTF. The CDR3 bases are TGCGCCAGCAGCCAAGGGCAGAATGTCTATGGCTACACCTTC. V and J are TRBV4-1 and TRBJ1-2; D is unresolved. The CDR3 covers 14 residues. The germline gives CDR1 MGHRA, CDR2 YSYEKL. Trimming removed 1 base at V and 4 bases at J, with 10 bases between.

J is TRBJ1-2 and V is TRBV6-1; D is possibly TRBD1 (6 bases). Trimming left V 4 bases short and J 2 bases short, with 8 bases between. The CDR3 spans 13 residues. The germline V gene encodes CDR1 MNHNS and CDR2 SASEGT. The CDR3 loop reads CASSGGLNYGYTF. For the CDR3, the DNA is TGTGCCAGCAGTGGGGGGCTAAACTATGGCTACACCTTC.

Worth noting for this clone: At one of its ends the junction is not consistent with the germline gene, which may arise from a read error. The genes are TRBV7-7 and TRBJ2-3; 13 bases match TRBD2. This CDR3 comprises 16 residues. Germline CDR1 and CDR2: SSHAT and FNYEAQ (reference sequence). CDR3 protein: CASSLGLAGGTDTQYF. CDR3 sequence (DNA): TGTGCTAGCAGCTTAGGACTAGCGGGAGGCACAGATACGCAGTATTTT.

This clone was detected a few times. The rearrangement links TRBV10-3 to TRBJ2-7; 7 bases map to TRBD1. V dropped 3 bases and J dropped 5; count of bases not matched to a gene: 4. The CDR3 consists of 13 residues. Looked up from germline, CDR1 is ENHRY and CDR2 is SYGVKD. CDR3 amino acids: CAISDGTVDEQYF. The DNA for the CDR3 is TGTGCCATCAGTGACGGGACAGTTGACGAGCAGTACTTC.

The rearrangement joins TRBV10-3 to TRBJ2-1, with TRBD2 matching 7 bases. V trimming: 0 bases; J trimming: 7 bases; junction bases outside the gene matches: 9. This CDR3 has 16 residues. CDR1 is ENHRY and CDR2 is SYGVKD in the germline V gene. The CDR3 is CAISESGSVGGNEQFF. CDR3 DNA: TGTGCCATCAGTGAGTCGGGGTCCGTGGGGGGGAATGAGCAGTTCTTC.

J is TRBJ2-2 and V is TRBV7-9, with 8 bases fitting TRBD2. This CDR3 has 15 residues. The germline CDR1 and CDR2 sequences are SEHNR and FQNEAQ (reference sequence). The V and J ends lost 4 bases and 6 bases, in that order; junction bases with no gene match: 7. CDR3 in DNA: TGTGCCAGCAGCTCTAACTTGGGACTAGCCGGGGAGCTGTTTTTT. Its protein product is CASSSNLGLAGELFF.

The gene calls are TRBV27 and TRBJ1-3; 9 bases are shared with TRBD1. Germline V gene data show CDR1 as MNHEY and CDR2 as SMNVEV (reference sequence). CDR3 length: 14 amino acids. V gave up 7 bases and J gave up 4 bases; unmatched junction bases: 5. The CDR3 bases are TGTGCCAGCACCTGGGACAGGGACGGAAACACCATATATTTT. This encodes CASTWDRDGNTIYF.

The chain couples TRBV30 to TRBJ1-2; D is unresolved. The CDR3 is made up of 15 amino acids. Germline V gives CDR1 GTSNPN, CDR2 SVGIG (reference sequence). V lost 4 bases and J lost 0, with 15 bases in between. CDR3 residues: CAWTLDRGANYGYTF. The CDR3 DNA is TGTGCCTGGACCTTGGACCGGGGAGCTAACTATGGCTACACCTTC.

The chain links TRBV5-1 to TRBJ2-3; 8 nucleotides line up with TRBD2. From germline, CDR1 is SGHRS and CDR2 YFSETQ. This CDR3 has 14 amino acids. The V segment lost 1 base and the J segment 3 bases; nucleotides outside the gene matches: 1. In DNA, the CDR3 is TGCGCCAGCAGCTTGCAGCGGGAGACAGATACGCAGTATTTT. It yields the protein CASSLQRETDTQYF.

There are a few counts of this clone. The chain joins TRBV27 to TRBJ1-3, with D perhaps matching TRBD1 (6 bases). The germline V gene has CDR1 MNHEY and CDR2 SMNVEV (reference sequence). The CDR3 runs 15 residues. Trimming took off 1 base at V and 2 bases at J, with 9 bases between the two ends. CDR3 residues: CASSLYGTTGNTIYF. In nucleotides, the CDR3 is TGTGCCAGCAGTTTATATGGGACAACTGGAAACACCATATATTTT.

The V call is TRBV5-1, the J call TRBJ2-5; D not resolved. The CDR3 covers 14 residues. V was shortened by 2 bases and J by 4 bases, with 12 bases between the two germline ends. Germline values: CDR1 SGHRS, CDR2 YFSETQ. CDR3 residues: CASSFYGERETQYF. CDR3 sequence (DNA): TGCGCCAGCAGCTTCTACGGCGAGCGAGAGACCCAGTACTTC.

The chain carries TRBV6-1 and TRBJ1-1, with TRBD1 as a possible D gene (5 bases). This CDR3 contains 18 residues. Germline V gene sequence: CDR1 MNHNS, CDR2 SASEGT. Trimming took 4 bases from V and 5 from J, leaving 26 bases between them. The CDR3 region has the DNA TGTGCCAGCAGTGGAAGGAAAAGGGAGGATAGATGGGGGACTGAAGCTTTCTTT. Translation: CASSGRKREDRWGTEAFF.

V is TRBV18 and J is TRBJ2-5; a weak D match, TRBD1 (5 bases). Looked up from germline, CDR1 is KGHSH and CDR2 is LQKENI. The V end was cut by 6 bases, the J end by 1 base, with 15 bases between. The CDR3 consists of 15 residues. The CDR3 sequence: CASSPQSGSQETQYF. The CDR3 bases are TGTGCCAGCTCCCCCCAGTCAGGGTCCCAAGAGACCCAGTACTTC.

The CDR3 DNA reads TGCAGCGCACGACTAGCGGGGTTCTACGAGCAGTACTTC. Residues: CSARLAGFYEQYF. The chain couples TRBV29-1 to TRBJ2-7; TRBD2 matches 11 bases. The V segment lost 7 bases and the J segment 3 bases; nucleotides outside the gene matches: 5. Germline CDR1 reads SQVTM; CDR2 reads ANQGSEA. CDR3 length equals 13 residues.

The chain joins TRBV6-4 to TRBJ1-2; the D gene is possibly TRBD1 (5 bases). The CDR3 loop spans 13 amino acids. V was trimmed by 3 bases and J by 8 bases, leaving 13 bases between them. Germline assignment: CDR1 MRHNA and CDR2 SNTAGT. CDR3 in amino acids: CASSDLQGGGYTF. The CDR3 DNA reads TGTGCCAGCAGTGATCTCCAGGGCGGAGGCTACACCTTC.

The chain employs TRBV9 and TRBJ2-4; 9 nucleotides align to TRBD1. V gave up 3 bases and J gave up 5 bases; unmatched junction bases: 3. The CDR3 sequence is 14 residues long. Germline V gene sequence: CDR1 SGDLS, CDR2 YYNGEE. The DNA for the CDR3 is TGTGCCAGCAGCGCCCGGACAGGGGAAAACATTCAGTACTTC. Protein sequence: CASSARTGENIQYF.

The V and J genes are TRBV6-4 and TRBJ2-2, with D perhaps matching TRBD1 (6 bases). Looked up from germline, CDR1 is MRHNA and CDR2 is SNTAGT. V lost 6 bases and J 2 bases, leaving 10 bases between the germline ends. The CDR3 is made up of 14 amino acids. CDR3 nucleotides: TGTGCCAGCAGGGCACAGGGAAACACCGGGGAGCTGTTTTTT. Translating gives CASRAQGNTGELFF.

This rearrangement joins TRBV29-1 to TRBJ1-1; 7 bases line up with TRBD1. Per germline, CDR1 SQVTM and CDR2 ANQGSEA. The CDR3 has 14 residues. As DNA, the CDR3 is TGCATCATCACGGACACAGGGGCAAACACTGAAGCTTTCTTT. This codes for CIITDTGANTEAFF.